The clone carrying this TCR beta chain has a handful of counts. Its antigen is unidentified. Germline V lookup: CDR1 SQVTM, CDR2 ANQGSEA. The CDR3 runs 14 residues. The germline V and J ends were trimmed by 5 bases and 8 bases, with 18 bases remaining between them. This record comes from a study of T cells after yellow fever vaccination. Whole-study results and caveats: Clones from primary vaccination mostly reappeared after the booster (roughly 97% CD4, approximately 88% CD8).

The 5'RACE template-switching step produced TCR cDNA and added a universal primer site and UMIs. TCRdb passed the 5' RACE reads through MiXCR, listing each CDR3 protein once. The profile shows hundreds of thousands of distinct CDR3 sequences, 12% of them singletons. This chain uses TRBV29-1 with TRBJ1-4; weak D call: TRBD1 (5 bases). This sample comprised PBMCs, obtained on the day of the yellow fever booster vaccination. The sequence came from a man in his thirties or forties who received the YFV17D yellow fever vaccine. The CDR3 reads CSVHRRGEAEKLFF. Written as DNA, the CDR3 is TGCAGCGTTCACCGCCGGGGGGAAGCCGAAAAACTGTTTTTT.